Below, 32 T cell receptor beta chains from the same sample are listed, as sequenced in a study of a mutant IDH1 vaccine in newly diagnosed glioma. Profiling relied on immunoSEQ multiplex PCR, and the TCRdb table lists in-frame clones only, not all of them. Of tens of thousands of clones listed, roughly 80% are singletons. Time point denoted: baseline, week 1 (first vaccination visit). Treatment noted: pre-vaccination baseline after standard-of-care therapy. This sample comprised PBMCs, obtained from a glioma patient treated with radiotherapy, temozolomide or both. Source of these receptors: a man aged 18 to 29 with glioma.

The chain has TRBV5-1 and TRBJ2-2; D ambiguous. The CDR3 has 13 residues. The V gene lost 0 bases and the J gene lost 6 bases, with 6 bases spanning the gap. Germline V gives CDR1 SGHRS, CDR2 YFSETQ. Here the CDR3 reads CASSLVESGELFF. In DNA form, the CDR3 reads TGCGCCAGCAGCTTGGTAGAGTCCGGGGAGCTGTTTTTT.

The CDR3, as DNA: TGTGCCAGCAGGAGACAGGGGCCACGTTCCGGCTACACCTTC. Amino acids: CASRRQGPRSGYTF. The chain links TRBV6-5 to TRBJ1-2; TRBD1 matches 8 bases. J was trimmed by 8 bases and V by 6 bases; bases with no gene match: 11. Germline assignment: CDR1 MNHEY and CDR2 SVGAGI. This CDR3 contains 14 residues.

The chain employs TRBV5-6 and TRBJ1-2; possibly TRBD1 for D (6 bases). V was shortened by 4 bases and J by 3 bases, with 19 bases between the two germline ends. This CDR3 is built from 16 residues. Germline CDR1 and CDR2: SGHDT and YYEEEE. The CDR3 region has the DNA TGTGCCAGCAGCCACCGCCTGGTAGGGGGAGACTATGGCTACACCTTC. It specifies CASSHRLVGGDYGYTF.

The rearrangement links TRBV7-9 to TRBJ2-1; D gene unclear. The germline V gene encodes CDR1 SEHNR and CDR2 FQNEAQ (reference sequence). The V end lost 2 bases, the J end lost 4 bases, and 15 bases lay between the germline ends. CDR3 length: 16 amino acids. The CDR3, as DNA: TGTGCCAGCAGCTTACGTCTGACGCCCCCTTACAATGAGCAGTTCTTC. This translates into CASSLRLTPPYNEQFF.

V and J are TRBV5-6 and TRBJ1-4; D gene ambiguous. Germline V gives CDR1 SGHDT, CDR2 YYEEEE. This CDR3 spans 14 amino acids. V lost 1 base and J 4 bases, leaving 8 bases between the germline ends. DNA of the CDR3: TGTGCCAGCAGCTTGCCCACCGATAATGAAAAACTGTTTTTT. Protein product: CASSLPTDNEKLFF.

The chain uses TRBV5-1 and TRBJ2-7; TRBD2 agrees at 11 bases. V gave up 6 bases and J gave up 4 bases; unmatched junction bases: 15. The V gene's germline CDR1 is SGHRS and CDR2 YFSETQ. The CDR3 is 17 residues long. The DNA of the CDR3 is TGCGCCAGCAATCCCCGGCTTAGCGGGGGGGCTAGTTACGAGCAGTACTTC. Protein sequence: CASNPRLSGGASYEQYF.

The rearrangement uses TRBV30 and TRBJ1-1, with 8 bases matching TRBD1. CDR3 length: 15 amino acids. V trimming: 3 bases; J trimming: 4 bases; junction bases outside the gene matches: 10. Germline V gene lookup returns CDR1 GTSNPN and CDR2 SVGIG (reference sequence). CDR3 protein: CAWSPPDRESTEAFF. Written as DNA, the CDR3 is TGTGCCTGGAGCCCCCCGGACAGGGAGTCCACTGAAGCTTTCTTT.

This chain connects TRBV30 to TRBJ2-7; D perhaps matches TRBD1 (5 bases). V was trimmed by 0 bases and J by 3 bases, leaving 9 bases between them. Per the germline V gene, CDR1 is GTSNPN and CDR2 is SVGIG (reference sequence). The CDR3 covers 13 residues. The CDR3 protein is CAWSVGARYEQYF. CDR3 nucleotides: TGTGCCTGGAGTGTAGGGGCCCGCTACGAGCAGTACTTC.

The chain joins TRBV18 to TRBJ1-1; TRBD1 is a possible D gene (6 bases). The germline CDR1 and CDR2 sequences are KGHSH and LQKENI. CDR3 length: 15 residues. V shed 3 bases and J shed 0 bases, with 11 bases lying between them. The CDR3 sequence: CASSPDRIMNTEAFF. CDR3 nucleotide sequence: TGTGCCAGCTCACCGGACAGAATTATGAACACTGAAGCTTTCTTT.

The chain couples TRBV5-1 to TRBJ2-7; TRBD2 aligns across 9 bases. The CDR3 extends over 15 amino acids. Germline V gene data show CDR1 as SGHRS and CDR2 as YFSETQ. The J segment lost 5 bases and the V segment lost 1 base, leaving 7 bases of the junction unmatched. The CDR3 DNA is TGCGCCAGCAGCTTGCCGGGACTAGCTCACCACGAGCAGTACTTC. Translation: CASSLPGLAHHEQYF.

In its sample, this clone was seen once. Here the CDR3 reads CASSQAEYTPTPGYTF. In DNA form, the CDR3 reads TGCGCCAGCAGCCAAGCGGAATATACCCCAACCCCCGGCTACACCTTC. The gene calls are TRBV4-1 and TRBJ1-2; D call uncertain. V lost 1 base and J lost 8, with 20 bases in between. This CDR3 region has 16 residues. Germline-derived CDR1 and CDR2 are MGHRA and YSYEKL.

The chain uses TRBV19 and TRBJ1-1; 8 bases map to TRBD1. The CDR3 is made up of 14 amino acids. Trimming cost V 3 bases and J 2 bases; bases outside gene matches: 2. CDR1 and CDR2 from the germline V gene are LNHDA and SQIVND (reference sequence). For the CDR3, the DNA is TGTGCCAGTAGTATTCAGGGGGCTAACACTGAAGCTTTCTTT. Translation: CASSIQGANTEAFF.

This clone was seen only once. This chain links TRBV5-1 with TRBJ1-3; D is unresolved. Germline values: CDR1 SGHRS, CDR2 YFSETQ. CDR3 length: 16 amino acids. Trimming removed 2 bases from V and 2 bases from J, with 14 bases in between. The CDR3 here is CASSFMAGTTGNTIYF. The DNA of the CDR3 is TGCGCCAGCAGCTTCATGGCCGGCACGACTGGAAACACCATATATTTT.

The gene calls are TRBV27 and TRBJ2-7; a weak D match, TRBD1 (5 bases). CDR1 MNHEY and CDR2 SMNVEV come from the germline V gene (reference sequence). The CDR3 length is 14 residues. Trimming left V 6 bases short and J 2 bases short, with 14 bases between. The CDR3 DNA follows: TGTGCCAGCAGCACAGGCGTCTATGCCTACGAGCAGTACTTC. It specifies CASSTGVYAYEQYF.

This clone appeared a few times. This chain joins TRBV6-1 and TRBJ1-2; D remains ambiguous. The germline V gene encodes CDR1 MNHNS and CDR2 SASEGT. The CDR3 sequence is 12 residues long. V was shortened by 10 bases and J by 4 bases, with 13 bases between the two germline ends. CDR3 residues: CATVIGSYGYTF. CDR3 nucleotide sequence: TGTGCCACCGTTATCGGGAGCTATGGCTACACCTTC.

The gene calls are TRBV10-3 and TRBJ2-1, with 15 bases matching TRBD2. Germline CDR1 reads ENHRY; CDR2 reads SYGVKD. CDR3 length: 15 amino acids. V dropped 6 bases and J dropped 10; count of bases not matched to a gene: 7. CDR3 in amino acids: CAISPGLAGGWEQFF. The CDR3 bases are TGTGCCATCAGCCCGGGACTAGCGGGAGGATGGGAGCAGTTCTTC.

This rearrangement joins TRBV13 to TRBJ1-1; TRBD1 matches 8 bases. CDR1 is PRHDT, CDR2 FYEKMQ, per germline (reference sequence). This CDR3 contains 15 residues. The V gene end was trimmed by 2 bases and the J gene end by 1 base; junction bases not matched to a gene: 3. DNA for the CDR3: TGTGCCAGCAGCTTATTCGGACAGGGGAACACTGAAGCTTTCTTT. This codes for CASSLFGQGNTEAFF. Using reference TRBV13 and TRBJ1-1 for the parts outside the CDR3, the full variable domain is AAGVIQSPRHLIKEKRETATLKCYPIPRHDTVYWYQQGPGQDPQFLISFYEKMQSDKGSIPDRFSAQQFSDYHSELNMSSLELGDSALYFCASSLFGQGNTEAFFGQGTRLTVV.

The chain couples TRBV4-1 to TRBJ2-1, with TRBD1 identical over 7 bases. From germline, CDR1 is MGHRA and CDR2 YSYEKL. Trimming cost V 3 bases and J 2 bases; bases outside gene matches: 13. This CDR3 region has 18 residues. The CDR3 coding sequence is TGCGCCAGCAGCCAGACAAATTATAGGACAGGTCCCTACAATGAGCAGTTCTTC. Its protein is CASSQTNYRTGPYNEQFF.

CDR3 nucleotide sequence: TGTGCCACCAGCCCCAGAGAGAATGAAAAACTGTTTTTT. Translation: CATSPRENEKLFF. The chain is built from TRBV15 and TRBJ1-4; D ambiguous. Trimming left V 5 bases short and J 5 bases short, with 9 bases between. Per the germline V gene, CDR1 is LNHNV and CDR2 is YYDKDF (reference sequence). This CDR3 contains 13 residues.

Comments on this clone: This specimen includes other DNA sequences encoding the same CDR3. The rearrangement uses TRBV5-1 and TRBJ1-1; maybe TRBD1 (5 bases). The CDR3 is made up of 13 amino acids. V dropped 3 bases and J dropped 2 bases, with 8 bases sitting between them. Germline V gene sequence: CDR1 SGHRS, CDR2 YFSETQ. CDR3 DNA sequence: TGCGCCAGCAGCTGGACACTCAACACTGAAGCTTTCTTT. Its translation is CASSWTLNTEAFF.

J is TRBJ1-1 and V is TRBV6-5, with D perhaps TRBD1 (6 bases). Germline V lookup: CDR1 MNHEY, CDR2 SVGAGI. The CDR3 is made up of 14 amino acids. Trimming pared 2 bases from V and 1 base from J, leaving 8 bases between. As DNA, the CDR3 is TGTGCCAGCAGTTACCGACAGGCGAACACTGAAGCTTTCTTT. This codes for CASSYRQANTEAFF.

A single count supports this clone. V gene TRBV30 combines with J gene TRBJ2-5; D might be TRBD1 (5 bases). Germline V gene lookup returns CDR1 GTSNPN and CDR2 SVGIG (reference sequence). The CDR3 loop spans 11 amino acids. The V and J ends lost 3 bases and 7 bases respectively, with 9 bases between them. This chain's CDR3 is CAWSWTRTQYF. The DNA of the CDR3 is TGTGCCTGGAGCTGGACACGGACCCAGTACTTC.

The chain recombines TRBV4-2 with TRBJ1-1; D is unresolved. The CDR3 sequence is 14 residues long. Trimming stripped 1 base from V and 1 base from J, with 7 bases between. CDR1 and CDR2 (germline): LGHNA, YNFKEQ. For the CDR3, the DNA is TGTGCCAGCAGCCAAGTTATCCAGAACACTGAAGCTTTCTTT. It translates to CASSQVIQNTEAFF.

This chain joins TRBV5-8 and TRBJ1-1; a possible D gene is TRBD1 (6 bases). Per germline, CDR1 SGHTS and CDR2 YDEGEE. Trimming took off 0 bases at V and 4 bases at J, with 10 bases between the two ends. The CDR3 is 14 amino acids. The DNA for the CDR3 is TGTGCCAGCAGCTTGGGAGGGGGAGGCACTGAAGCTTTCTTT. Protein product: CASSLGGGGTEAFF.

The rearrangement joins TRBV7-2 to TRBJ1-2, with 8 bases aligning to TRBD1. The V gene's germline CDR1 is SGHTA and CDR2 FQGNSA. The J segment lost 3 bases and the V segment lost 5 bases, leaving 17 bases of the junction unmatched. The CDR3 is 18 amino acids. CDR3 sequence (DNA): TGTGCCAGCAGCCACCCGACAGGGGAAACGACCGAGCACTATGGCTACACCTTC. Its protein is CASSHPTGETTEHYGYTF.

This chain connects TRBV30 to TRBJ1-3; weak D call: TRBD1 (5 bases). V lost 5 bases, J lost 0 bases, and 11 bases lay in between. Germline values: CDR1 GTSNPN, CDR2 SVGIG (reference sequence). The CDR3 loop spans 14 amino acids. CDR3: CAWGRRASGNTIYF. Written as DNA, the CDR3 is TGTGCCTGGGGGCGCAGGGCCTCTGGAAACACCATATATTTT.

The chain links TRBV5-4 to TRBJ2-7; the D is unclear. This CDR3 has 13 amino acids. V shed 7 bases and J shed 1 base, with 12 bases lying between them. In germline, CDR1 is SGHNT, CDR2 YYREEE (reference sequence). CDR3 region: CASSRGMSYEQYF. As DNA, the CDR3 is TGTGCCAGCTCACGCGGTATGTCCTACGAGCAGTACTTC.

This chain uses TRBV7-6 with TRBJ1-1; D call uncertain. CDR1 is SGHVS and CDR2 is FNYEAQ in the germline V gene. V lost 0 bases to trimming and J lost 4 bases, with 12 bases between them. The CDR3 is 15 residues long. The CDR3 loop is CASSLAIAGGTEAFF. CDR3 coding DNA: TGTGCCAGCAGCTTAGCAATAGCCGGTGGCACTGAAGCTTTCTTT.

This clone occurred a few times. V is TRBV7-2 and J is TRBJ1-6; D gene uncertain. Germline V gene sequence: CDR1 SGHTA, CDR2 FQGNSA. V lost 4 bases and J 9 bases, leaving 19 bases between the germline ends. The CDR3 length is 16 residues. The CDR3 protein is CASSSQLSGVGSPLHF. Here the CDR3 DNA reads TGTGCCAGCAGCTCCCAACTTAGCGGGGTTGGTTCACCCCTCCACTTT.

The rearrangement joins TRBV19 to TRBJ1-6; TRBD1 agrees at 8 bases. The germline gives CDR1 LNHDA, CDR2 SQIVND (reference sequence). The trim removed 4 bases at V and 7 bases at J, leaving 3 bases unmatched. CDR3 length: 14 amino acids. The CDR3: CASSRTGRNSPLHF. For the CDR3, the DNA is TGTGCCAGTAGTAGGACAGGGCGGAATTCACCCCTCCACTTT.

The CDR3 DNA is TGTGCCAGCAGCTTAGCGTTGGGGTTATCGAACACTGAAGCTTTCTTT. This gives the protein CASSLALGLSNTEAFF. The rearrangement joins TRBV7-2 to TRBJ1-1, with no clear D. This CDR3 is built from 16 residues. Trimming left V 0 bases short and J 1 base short, with 12 bases between. Germline values: CDR1 SGHTA, CDR2 FQGNSA. Variable domain in full (rest from reference TRBV7-2 and TRBJ1-1): GAGVSQSPSNKVTEKGKDVELRCDPISGHTALYWYRQSLGQGLEFLIYFQGNSAPDKSGLPSDRFSAERTGGSVSTLTIQRTQQEDSAVYLCASSLALGLSNTEAFFGQGTRLTVV.

This chain joins TRBV6-5 and TRBJ1-2; 7 nucleotides align to TRBD1. The length of the CDR3 is 13 residues. V gave up 4 bases and J gave up 4 bases; unmatched junction bases: 3. From germline, CDR1 is MNHEY and CDR2 SVGAGI. The CDR3 nucleotides are TGTGCCAGCAGTTCCAGACAGGGCTATGGCTACACCTTC. Protein: CASSSRQGYGYTF.